The 29 T cell receptor beta chains listed next were all sequenced from one sample in a study of T cells in Graves' hyperthyroidism and ophthalmopathy. RNA transcripts provided the source from which TCR beta CDR3 regions were amplified. In the first-round RT-PCR of the TCR CDR3, the HTBI primer set was used. TCRdb ran MiXCR on the multiplex PCR reads and lists one entry per CDR3 protein. Here the sample spans almost 500,000 distinct CDR3 sequences, less than 25% being singletons. Sequenced input: blood. These receptors were collected from a woman aged 70-85 years with Graves' ophthalmopathy.

This clonotype was recorded at least ten times. The chain couples TRBV12-3 or TRBV12-4 to TRBJ1-2, with 8 bases lining up with TRBD1. The CDR3 covers 15 residues. Trimming took 6 bases from V and 0 from J; bases not matched to a gene: 6. The CDR3 coding sequence is TGTGCCAGCAGCAACACAGGGGGGGCTAACTATGGCTACACCTTC. Encoded protein: CASSNTGGANYGYTF.

The genes are TRBV3-1 and TRBJ2-1; maybe TRBD2 (7 bases). This CDR3 contains 14 residues. Per germline, CDR1 LGHDT and CDR2 YNNKEL (reference sequence). V lost 1 base and J 10 bases, leaving 14 bases between the germline ends. The CDR3 DNA reads as TGTGCCAGCAGCCAAGTGTCTAGGGGGGGAGAGCAGTTCTTC. This encodes CASSQVSRGGEQFF.

This chain connects TRBV30 to TRBJ2-1; the match to TRBD1 covers 8 bases. The CDR3 is 13 residues long. CDR1 GTSNPN and CDR2 SVGIG come from the germline V gene (reference sequence). V lost 7 bases, J lost 4 bases, and 6 bases stayed unmatched. In nucleotides, the CDR3 is TGTGCCTTGGGACAGGAGGTATACAATGAGCAGTTCTTC. This sequence encodes CALGQEVYNEQFF. Supplemented by reference TRBV30 and TRBJ2-1, the full variable domain reads SQTIHQWPATLVQPVGSPLSLECTVEGTSNPNLYWYRQAAGRGLQLLFYSVGIGQISSEVPQNLSASRPQDRQFILSSKKLLLSDSGFYLCALGQEVYNEQFFGPGTRLTVL.

This sequence joins TRBV28 and TRBJ2-2; 10 positions agree with TRBD2. Trimming at V came to 7 bases and at J to 5 bases, leaving 10 bases not matched to a gene. The CDR3 sequence is 16 residues long. The germline V gene has CDR1 MDHEN and CDR2 SYDVKM. Here the CDR3 reads CASTLWLAGETGELFF. CDR3 bases: TGTGCCAGCACCCTATGGCTAGCGGGAGAAACCGGGGAGCTGTTTTTT.

This chain connects TRBV6-6 to TRBJ1-1, with 8 bases lining up with TRBD1. After removal of 0 bases from V and 3 bases from J, the junction contained 3 bases not matched to a gene. In germline, CDR1 is MNHNY, CDR2 SVGAGI (reference sequence). This CDR3 has 15 residues. The CDR3 DNA follows: TGTGCCAGCAGTTACTCGGACAGGGCTGACACTGAAGCTTTCTTT. It yields the protein CASSYSDRADTEAFF.

This clonotype has only a few counts. V usage is TRBV6-1 and J usage is TRBJ2-5; D perhaps matches TRBD2 (5 bases). The CDR3 is 13 residues long. Germline CDR1 MNHNS, CDR2 SASEGT. V dropped 5 bases and J dropped 1 base, with 8 bases sitting between them. The CDR3 DNA follows: TGTGCCAGCAGTCGGACTCCCCAAGAGACCCAGTACTTC. Its translation is CASSRTPQETQYF.

The V gene is TRBV29-1, the J gene TRBJ2-5; D gene unclear. The CDR3 covers 15 residues. Per the germline V gene, CDR1 is SQVTM and CDR2 is ANQGSEA. Trimming pared 6 bases from V and 2 bases from J, leaving 19 bases between. The CDR3 coding sequence is TGCAGCGTCGCCCTAAACATCGGATCTCAAGAGACCCAGTACTTC. It encodes CSVALNIGSQETQYF.

The CDR3 is CASSERVQGNEQFF. CDR3 coding DNA: TGTGCCAGCAGCGAGCGGGTCCAGGGGAATGAGCAGTTCTTC. The chain combines TRBV9 with TRBJ2-1; tentatively, D is TRBD1 or TRBD2 (6 bases each). Deletions cut 3 bases from V and 7 bases from J, with 14 bases between. Germline loops: CDR1 SGDLS, CDR2 YYNGEE. The CDR3 is 14 amino acids.

This clonotype was recorded many times. This sequence joins TRBV19 and TRBJ1-2; 9 bases map to TRBD1. V was clipped by 6 bases and J by 4 bases; unmatched bases: 6. Germline loops: CDR1 LNHDA, CDR2 SQIVND (reference sequence). This CDR3 is built from 14 residues. Here the CDR3 reads CASSVDRGGYGYTF. In DNA form, the CDR3 reads TGTGCCAGTAGCGTGGACAGGGGAGGCTATGGCTACACCTTC.

This clonotype was observed a few times. This rearrangement joins TRBV7-9 to TRBJ2-5; D remains unclear. The V gene's germline CDR1 is SEHNR and CDR2 FQNEAQ (reference sequence). V was pared by 6 bases and J by 1 base, with 6 bases between. The CDR3 length is 12 residues. This chain's CDR3 is CASRLSQETQYF. CDR3 nucleotide sequence: TGTGCCAGCAGACTCTCCCAAGAGACCCAGTACTTC. Full variable domain (missing parts from reference TRBV7-9 and TRBJ2-5): DTGVSQNPRHKITKRGQNVTFRCDPISEHNRLYWYRQTLGQGPEFLTYFQNEAQLEKSRLLSDRFSAERPKGSFSTLEIQRTEQGDSAMYLCASRLSQETQYFGPGTRLLVL.

The V and J genes are TRBV6-5 and TRBJ1-5; 8 nucleotides line up with TRBD1. Germline V gene data show CDR1 as MNHEY and CDR2 as SVGAGI. The V and J ends lost 0 bases and 0 bases, in that order; junction bases with no gene match: 13. CDR3 length equals 20 residues. The CDR3, as DNA: TGTGCCAGCAGTTACTCCTCCCTGGACAGGGAAACTTATAGCAATCAGCCCCAGCATTTT. It encodes CASSYSSLDRETYSNQPQHF.

V usage is TRBV6-2 or TRBV6-3 and J usage is TRBJ1-5; TRBD1 agrees at 7 bases. The CDR3 is 13 amino acids. The V gene end was trimmed by 11 bases and the J gene end by 4 bases; junction bases not matched to a gene: 8. CDR1 is MNHEY, CDR2 SVGEGT, per germline. This CDR3 is CACSGGVNQPQHF. CDR3 coding DNA: TGTGCCTGCTCAGGGGGAGTTAATCAGCCCCAGCATTTT.

This clonotype appeared a few times. This chain connects TRBV7-3 to TRBJ2-3; TRBD1 agrees at 7 bases. The V segment lost 4 bases and the J segment 2 bases; nucleotides outside the gene matches: 6. Germline CDR1 and CDR2: SGHTA and FQGTGA. The CDR3 is made up of 15 amino acids. The CDR3 sequence: CASSSQGTSTDTQYF. The CDR3 DNA reads TGTGCCAGCAGCTCACAGGGGACATCCACAGATACGCAGTATTTT.

This clonotype was detected only a few times. This sequence joins TRBV10-3 and TRBJ1-2; TRBD1 is a possible D gene (6 bases). CDR1 is ENHRY and CDR2 is SYGVKD in the germline V gene. V lost 7 bases and J lost 6, with 15 bases in between. This CDR3 region has 13 residues. In DNA form, the CDR3 reads TGTGCCATCACGGACAGATTTATGGATGGCTACACCTTC. Its translation: CAITDRFMDGYTF.

This chain's CDR3 is CATQLAGGTDTQYF. DNA of the CDR3: TGTGCCACCCAACTAGCGGGGGGCACAGATACGCAGTATTTT. This chain connects TRBV6-2 or TRBV6-3 to TRBJ2-3, with 11 bases lining up with TRBD2. The CDR3 is made up of 14 amino acids. Germline V gene data show CDR1 as MNHEY and CDR2 as SVGEGT. V dropped 10 bases and J dropped 1; count of bases not matched to a gene: 4.

This chain uses TRBV25-1 with TRBJ2-1; 8 bases map to TRBD2. The CDR3 consists of 15 residues. In germline, CDR1 is MGHDK, CDR2 SYGVNS. Germline trimming cut 0 bases from V and 7 bases from J; bases unmatched to any gene: 5. CDR3 residues: CASSEYKGLENEQFF. The CDR3 nucleotides are TGTGCCAGCAGTGAATATAAGGGACTAGAAAATGAGCAGTTCTTC. Based on the CDR3 plus reference TRBV25-1 and TRBJ2-1, the full variable domain is EADIYQTPRYLVIGTGKKITLECSQTMGHDKMYWYQQDPGMELHLIHYSYGVNSTEKGDLSSESTVSRIRTEHFPLTLESARPSHTSQYLCASSEYKGLENEQFFGPGTRLTVL.

This clonotype has a handful of counts. The chain recombines TRBV5-5 with TRBJ1-2; D is uncertain. Deletions cut 7 bases from V and 0 bases from J, with 13 bases between. This CDR3 is built from 14 residues. Looked up from germline, CDR1 is SGHKS and CDR2 is YYEKEE (reference sequence). The CDR3 protein is CASSRLATNYGYTF. CDR3 DNA sequence: TGTGCCAGCTCGCGGTTGGCCACTAACTATGGCTACACCTTC.

This clonotype came up many times. The rearrangement joins TRBV3-1 to TRBJ2-1, with D perhaps matching TRBD2 (5 bases). CDR1 is LGHDT and CDR2 is YNNKEL in the germline V gene (reference sequence). V was trimmed by 1 base and J by 9 bases, leaving 13 bases between them. This CDR3 is built from 14 residues. CDR3 in amino acids: CASSQASSEGEQFF. The CDR3, as DNA: TGTGCCAGCAGCCAAGCGAGTAGCGAGGGTGAGCAGTTCTTC.

To note about this clonotype: Just one base apart from a much larger clone, this may be a read error. This chain links TRBV7-3 with TRBJ1-1; the D is unclear. The CDR3 spans 13 residues. Looked up from germline, CDR1 is SGHTA and CDR2 is FQGTGA. In nucleotides, the CDR3 is TGTGCCAGCGGCTTAGGACCTCTTCGCCCTGTTTTCTTT. This sequence encodes CASGLGPLRPVFF. Using reference TRBV7-3 and TRBJ1-1 for the parts outside the CDR3, the full variable domain is GAGVSQTPSNKVTEKGKYVELRCDPISGHTALYWYRQSLGQGPEFLIYFQGTGAADDSGLPNDRFFAVRPEGSVSTLKIQRTERGDSAVYLCASGLGPLRPVFFGQGTRLTVV.

This clonotype showed up just a few times. The chain joins TRBV6-1 to TRBJ2-7; 7 bases agree with TRBD1. With 5 bases clipped from V and 5 bases from J, the junction kept 15 bases outside the gene matches. Germline-derived CDR1 and CDR2 are MNHNS and SASEGT. The CDR3 sequence is 16 residues long. The CDR3: CASSPGQGVRVDEQYF. The CDR3 DNA sequence: TGTGCCAGCAGTCCCGGGCAGGGGGTAAGGGTGGACGAGCAGTACTTC.

This clonotype was counted a few times. The genes are TRBV29-1 and TRBJ2-5; 11 bases agree with TRBD2. V gave up 5 bases and J gave up 5 bases; unmatched junction bases: 7. The V gene's germline CDR1 is SQVTM and CDR2 ANQGSEA. The CDR3 has 14 residues. The CDR3 DNA sequence: TGCAGCGTTTCAACTAGCGGGAGAGGGGAGACCCAGTACTTC. It specifies CSVSTSGRGETQYF.

This chain connects TRBV6-2 or TRBV6-3 to TRBJ2-7, with TRBD2 identical over 8 bases. CDR3 length: 15 amino acids. Germline CDR1 is MNHEY and CDR2 is SVGEGT. Unmatched junction bases numbered 7, after V lost 6 bases and J lost 0 bases. The CDR3 here is CASSRSTSVSYEQYF. CDR3 in DNA: TGTGCCAGCAGCCGTTCGACTAGCGTCTCCTACGAGCAGTACTTC.

The gene calls are TRBV24-1 and TRBJ1-2; tentative D call: TRBD1 (6 bases). The CDR3 has 15 amino acids. Germline CDR1 reads KGHDR; CDR2 reads SFDVKD. Trimming removed 7 bases at V and 3 bases at J, with 17 bases between. This CDR3 reads CATSVGRGGDYGYTF. The CDR3 coding sequence is TGTGCCACCAGCGTGGGCCGGGGGGGCGACTATGGCTACACCTTC.

This chain links TRBV6-1 with TRBJ1-3; the D gene is possibly TRBD1 (5 bases). The CDR3 is 12 residues long. Germline CDR1 MNHNS, CDR2 SASEGT. V dropped 8 bases and J dropped 8 bases, with 13 bases sitting between them. In nucleotides, the CDR3 is TGTGCCAGCGACAGCCGTGGGGACACCATATATTTT. This sequence encodes CASDSRGDTIYF.

This clonotype has ten or more counts. V usage is TRBV2 and J usage is TRBJ2-1; D may correspond to TRBD1 or TRBD2 (6 bases each). CDR3 size: 14 residues. Germline lookup yields CDR1 SNHLY and CDR2 FYNNEI. Trimming took off 4 bases at V and 9 bases at J, with 16 bases between the two ends. CDR3 sequence reads: CASSVSPGASEQFF. CDR3 nucleotide sequence: TGTGCCAGCAGTGTGTCACCGGGGGCGTCTGAGCAGTTCTTC.

CDR3 DNA sequence: TGTGCCAGCAGCTCCCGGGACGGCCCCTACGAGCAGTACTTC. This sequence encodes CASSSRDGPYEQYF. The chain recombines TRBV7-9 with TRBJ2-7; the D call may be TRBD1 or TRBD2 (5 bases each). CDR3 length: 14 residues. Germline assignment: CDR1 SEHNR and CDR2 FQNEAQ (reference sequence). The V and J ends lost 4 bases and 2 bases respectively, with 12 bases between them.

Comments on this clonotype: The conserved phenylalanine or tryptophan is not found at the CDR3 terminus, so this likely reflects a read error. The rearrangement uses TRBV6-1 and TRBJ1-1; D possibly corresponds to TRBD1 (6 bases). Looked up from germline, CDR1 is MNHNS and CDR2 is SASEGT. The CDR3 is 12 residues long. V dropped 3 bases and J dropped 11 bases, with 13 bases sitting between them. The CDR3 nucleotides read TGTGCCAGCAGTGAGGTACAGGGCTCCGCTTTCCTT. Residues: CASSEVQGSAFL.

This clonotype was detected a few times. The V and J genes are TRBV20-1 and TRBJ2-2; D call uncertain. The CDR3 runs to 13 residues. V shed 4 bases and J shed 0 bases, with 6 bases lying between them. Germline assignment: CDR1 DFQATT and CDR2 SNEGSKA (reference sequence). The CDR3 DNA reads as TGCAGTGCTAAGGGCACGAACACCGGGGAGCTGTTTTTT. Translated, it gives CSAKGTNTGELFF.

The CDR3 DNA reads as TGTGCCAGCAACCCGGACAGGGCGGGTACTGAAGCTTTCTTT. It codes for CASNPDRAGTEAFF. This rearrangement joins TRBV5-4 to TRBJ1-1; 8 positions agree with TRBD1. This CDR3 spans 14 amino acids. V shed 6 bases and J 5 bases; nucleotides not matched to a gene: 9. The germline gives CDR1 SGHNT, CDR2 YYREEE (reference sequence).